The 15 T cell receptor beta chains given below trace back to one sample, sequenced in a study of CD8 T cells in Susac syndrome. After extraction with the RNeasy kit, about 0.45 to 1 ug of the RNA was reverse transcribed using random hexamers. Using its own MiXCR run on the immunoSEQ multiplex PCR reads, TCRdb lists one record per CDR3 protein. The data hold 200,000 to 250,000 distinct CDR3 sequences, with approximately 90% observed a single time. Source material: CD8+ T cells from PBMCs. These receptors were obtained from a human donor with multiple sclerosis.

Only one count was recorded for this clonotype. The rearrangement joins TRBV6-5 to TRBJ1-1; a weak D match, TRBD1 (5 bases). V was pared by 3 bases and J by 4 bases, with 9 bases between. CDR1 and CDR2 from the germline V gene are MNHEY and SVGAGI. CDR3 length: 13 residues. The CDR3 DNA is TGTGCCAGCAGTTATCAGGGAGGCACTGAAGCTTTCTTT. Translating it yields CASSYQGGTEAFF.

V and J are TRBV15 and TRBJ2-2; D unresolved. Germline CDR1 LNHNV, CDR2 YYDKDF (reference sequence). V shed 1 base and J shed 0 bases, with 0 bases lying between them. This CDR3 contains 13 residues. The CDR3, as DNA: TGTGCCACCAGCAGAGCGAACACCGGGGAGCTGTTTTTT. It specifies CATSRANTGELFF.

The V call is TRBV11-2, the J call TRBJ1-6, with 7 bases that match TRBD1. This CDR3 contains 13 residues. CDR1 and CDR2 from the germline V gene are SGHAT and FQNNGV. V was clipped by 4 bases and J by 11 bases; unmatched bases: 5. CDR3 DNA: TGTGCCAGCAGCTCGACAGGGTCGACACCCCTCCACTTT. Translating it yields CASSSTGSTPLHF. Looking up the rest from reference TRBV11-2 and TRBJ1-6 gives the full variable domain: EAGVAQSPRYKIIEKRQSVAFWCNPISGHATLYWYQQILGQGPKLLIQFQNNGVVDDSQLPKDRFSAERLKGVDSTLKIQPAKLEDSAVYLCASSSTGSTPLHFGNGTRLTVT.

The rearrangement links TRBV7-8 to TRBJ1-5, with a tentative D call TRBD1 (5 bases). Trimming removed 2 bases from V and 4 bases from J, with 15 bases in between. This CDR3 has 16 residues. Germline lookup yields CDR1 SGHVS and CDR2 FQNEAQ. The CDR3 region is CASSLSYGTLNQPQHF. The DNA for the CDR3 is TGTGCCAGCAGCTTAAGCTACGGGACCCTTAATCAGCCCCAGCATTTT.

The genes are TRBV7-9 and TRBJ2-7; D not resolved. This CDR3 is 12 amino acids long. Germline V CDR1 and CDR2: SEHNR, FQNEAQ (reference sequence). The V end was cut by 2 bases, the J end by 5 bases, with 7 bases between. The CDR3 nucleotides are TGTGCCAGCAGCTTATTATTTGACGAGCAGTACTTC. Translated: CASSLLFDEQYF.

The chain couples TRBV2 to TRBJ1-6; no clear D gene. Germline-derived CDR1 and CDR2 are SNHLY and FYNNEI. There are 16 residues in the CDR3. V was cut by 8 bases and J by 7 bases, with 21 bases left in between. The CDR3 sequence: CASLDLETVENSPLHF. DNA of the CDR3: TGTGCCAGCTTGGATCTGGAGACGGTCGAGAATTCACCCCTCCACTTT.

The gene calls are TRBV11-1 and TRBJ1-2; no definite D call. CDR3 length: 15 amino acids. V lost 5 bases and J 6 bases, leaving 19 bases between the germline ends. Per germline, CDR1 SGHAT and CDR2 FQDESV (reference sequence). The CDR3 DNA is TGTGCCAGCAGCCGCGACTCCTCCGGTTTAGATGGCTACACCTTC. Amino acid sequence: CASSRDSSGLDGYTF.

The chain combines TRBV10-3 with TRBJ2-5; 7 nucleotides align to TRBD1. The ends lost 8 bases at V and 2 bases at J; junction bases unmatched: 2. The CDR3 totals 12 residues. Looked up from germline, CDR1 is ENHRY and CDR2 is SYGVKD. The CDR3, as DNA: TGTGCCATCGGGACAGCTCAAGAGACCCAGTACTTC. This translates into CAIGTAQETQYF.

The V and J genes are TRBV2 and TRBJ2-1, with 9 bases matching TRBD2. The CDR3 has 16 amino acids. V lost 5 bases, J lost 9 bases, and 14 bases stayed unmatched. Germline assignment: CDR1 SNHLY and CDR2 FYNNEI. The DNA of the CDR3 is TGTGCCAGCAGTTGGTATTTTAGCGGGAGTTGGGTTGAGCAGTTCTTC. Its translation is CASSWYFSGSWVEQFF.

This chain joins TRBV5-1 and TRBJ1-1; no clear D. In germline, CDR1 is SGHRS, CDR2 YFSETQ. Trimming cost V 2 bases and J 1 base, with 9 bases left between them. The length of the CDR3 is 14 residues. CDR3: CASSLRTENTEAFF. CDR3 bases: TGCGCCAGCAGCTTAAGGACCGAGAACACTGAAGCTTTCTTT.

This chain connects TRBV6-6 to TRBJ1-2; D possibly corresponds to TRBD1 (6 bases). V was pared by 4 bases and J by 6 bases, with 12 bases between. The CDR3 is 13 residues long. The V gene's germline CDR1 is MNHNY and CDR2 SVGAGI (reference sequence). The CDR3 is CASSFIQGDGYTF. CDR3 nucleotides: TGTGCCAGCAGTTTCATACAGGGAGATGGCTACACCTTC.

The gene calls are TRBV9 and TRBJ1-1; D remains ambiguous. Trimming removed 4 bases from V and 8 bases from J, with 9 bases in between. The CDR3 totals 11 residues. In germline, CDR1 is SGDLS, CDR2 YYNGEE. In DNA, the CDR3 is TGTGCCAGCAGCCCCCAGACAGAAGCTTTCTTT. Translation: CASSPQTEAFF.

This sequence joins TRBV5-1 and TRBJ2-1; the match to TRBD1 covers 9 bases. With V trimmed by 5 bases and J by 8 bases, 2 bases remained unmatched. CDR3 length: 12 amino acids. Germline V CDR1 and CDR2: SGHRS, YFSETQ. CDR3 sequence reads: CASRQGAYEQFF. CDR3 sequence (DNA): TGCGCCAGCAGACAGGGGGCATATGAGCAGTTCTTC.

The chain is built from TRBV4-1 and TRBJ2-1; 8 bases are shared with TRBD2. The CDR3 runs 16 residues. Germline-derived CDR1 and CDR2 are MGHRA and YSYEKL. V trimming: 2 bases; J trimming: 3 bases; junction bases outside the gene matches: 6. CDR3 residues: CASSQPRLALYNEQFF. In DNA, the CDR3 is TGCGCCAGCAGCCAACCAAGACTAGCGCTCTACAATGAGCAGTTCTTC.

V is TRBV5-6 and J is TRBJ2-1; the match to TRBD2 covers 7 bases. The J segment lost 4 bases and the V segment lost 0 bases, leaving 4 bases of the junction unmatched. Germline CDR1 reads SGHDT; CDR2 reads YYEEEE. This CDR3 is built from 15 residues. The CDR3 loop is CASSLELASYNEQFF. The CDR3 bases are TGTGCCAGCAGCTTGGAACTAGCGAGTTACAATGAGCAGTTCTTC.